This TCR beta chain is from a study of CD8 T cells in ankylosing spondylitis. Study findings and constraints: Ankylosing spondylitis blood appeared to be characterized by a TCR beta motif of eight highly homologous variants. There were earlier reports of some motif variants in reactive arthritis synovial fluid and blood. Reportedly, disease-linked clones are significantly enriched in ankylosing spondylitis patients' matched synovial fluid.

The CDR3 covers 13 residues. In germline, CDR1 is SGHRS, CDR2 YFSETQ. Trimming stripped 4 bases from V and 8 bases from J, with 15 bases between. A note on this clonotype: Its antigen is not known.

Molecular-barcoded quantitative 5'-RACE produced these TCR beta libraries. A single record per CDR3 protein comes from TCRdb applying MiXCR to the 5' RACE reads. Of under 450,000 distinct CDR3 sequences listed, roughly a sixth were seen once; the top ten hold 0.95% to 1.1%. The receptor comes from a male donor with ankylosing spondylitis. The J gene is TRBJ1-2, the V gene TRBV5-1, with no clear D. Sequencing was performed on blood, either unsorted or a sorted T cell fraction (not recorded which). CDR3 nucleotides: TGCGCCAGCAGCCCTTCACTAAACACGGGCTACACCTTC. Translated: CASSPSLNTGYTF. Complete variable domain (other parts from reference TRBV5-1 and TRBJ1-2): KAGVTQTPRYLIKTRGQQVTLSCSPISGHRSVSWYQQTPGQGLQFLFEYFSETQRNKGNFPGRFSGRQFSNSRSEMNVSTLELGDSALYLCASSPSLNTGYTFGSGTRLTVV.